This section outlines one T cell receptor beta chain sequence together with its context. The target antigen is unknown. The data belong to a study of shared clonotypes between healthy human individuals. In the study overall: A few men and a couple of women, aged 18 to 49, were donors. Each donor's CD8 memory used one plate, CD8 naive two, each CD4 subset three.

Study observations and caveats: Naive CD4 clonotype sharing across a handful of donors was 5% to 6%.

Trimming stripped 6 bases from V and 5 bases from J, with 14 bases between. The length of the CDR3 is 15 residues. Germline CDR1 is MDHEN and CDR2 is SYDVKM. TCRdb's table, derived via immunoSEQ multiplex PCR, lists solely in-frame clones and lacks some. Seen here are around 2.5 million clones, roughly 93% observed once, and the top ten hold approximately 0.35%. The sample comprised naive CD4+ T cells from PBMCs. Subset described: CD45RA+ positively selected. The origin of this receptor is a man aged 18 to 30 in good health. Some clones in this sample may be carry-over from other donors' samples. This chain joins TRBV28 and TRBJ2-6, with D perhaps TRBD1 or TRBD2 (5 bases each). CDR3 coding DNA: TGTGCCAGCAGCCCCGGGACGGCCAGGGCCAACGTCCTGACTTTC. Encoded protein: CASSPGTARANVLTF.